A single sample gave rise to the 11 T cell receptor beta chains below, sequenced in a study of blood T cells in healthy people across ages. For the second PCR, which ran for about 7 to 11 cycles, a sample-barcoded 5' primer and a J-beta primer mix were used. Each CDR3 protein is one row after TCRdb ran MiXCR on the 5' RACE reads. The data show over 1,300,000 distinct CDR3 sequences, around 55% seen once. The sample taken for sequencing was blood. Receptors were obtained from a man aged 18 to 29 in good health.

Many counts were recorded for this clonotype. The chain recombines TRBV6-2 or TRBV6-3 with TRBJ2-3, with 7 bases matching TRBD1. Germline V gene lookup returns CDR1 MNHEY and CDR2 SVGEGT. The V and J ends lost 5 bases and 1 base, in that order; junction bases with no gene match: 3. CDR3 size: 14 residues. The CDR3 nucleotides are TGTGCCAGCAGTAGACAGGGAGGCACAGATACGCAGTATTTT. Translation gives CASSRQGGTDTQYF.

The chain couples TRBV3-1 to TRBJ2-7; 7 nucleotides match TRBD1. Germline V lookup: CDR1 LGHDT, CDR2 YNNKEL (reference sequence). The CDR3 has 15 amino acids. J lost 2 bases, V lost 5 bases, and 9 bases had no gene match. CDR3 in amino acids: CASSSGTAVTYEQYF. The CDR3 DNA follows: TGTGCCAGCAGCTCCGGGACAGCGGTCACCTACGAGCAGTACTTC.

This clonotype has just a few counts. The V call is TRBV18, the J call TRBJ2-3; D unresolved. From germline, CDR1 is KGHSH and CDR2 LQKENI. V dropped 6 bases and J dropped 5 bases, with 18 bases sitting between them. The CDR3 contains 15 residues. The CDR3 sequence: CASSLLPNSEDTQYF. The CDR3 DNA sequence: TGTGCCAGCTCTCTTCTCCCGAATTCAGAAGATACGCAGTATTTT. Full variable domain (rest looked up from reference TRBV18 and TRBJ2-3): NAGVMQNPRHLVRRRGQEARLRCSPMKGHSHVYWYRQLPEEGLKFMVYLQKENIIDESGMPKERFSAEFPKEGPSILRIQQVVRGDSAAYFCASSLLPNSEDTQYFGPGTRLTVL.

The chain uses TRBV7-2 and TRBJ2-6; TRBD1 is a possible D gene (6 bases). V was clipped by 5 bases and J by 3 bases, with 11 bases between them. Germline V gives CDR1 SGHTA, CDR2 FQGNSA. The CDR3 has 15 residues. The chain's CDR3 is CASSRTGLGANVLTF. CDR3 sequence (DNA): TGTGCCAGCAGCAGAACAGGGCTTGGGGCCAACGTCCTGACTTTC.

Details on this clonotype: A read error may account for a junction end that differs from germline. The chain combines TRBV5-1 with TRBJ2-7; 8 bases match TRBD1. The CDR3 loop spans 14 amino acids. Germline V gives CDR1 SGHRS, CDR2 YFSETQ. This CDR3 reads CASSTDRGAYEQYF. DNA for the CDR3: TGTGCCAGCAGTACCGACAGGGGCGCCTACGAGCAGTACTTC.

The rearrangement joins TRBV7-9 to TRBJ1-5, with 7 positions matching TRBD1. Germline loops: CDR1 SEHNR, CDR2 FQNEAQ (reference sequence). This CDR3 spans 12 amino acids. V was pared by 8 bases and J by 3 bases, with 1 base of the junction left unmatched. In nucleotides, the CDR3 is TGTGCCAGCGGGACAGCCAATCAGCCCCAGCATTTT. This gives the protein CASGTANQPQHF.

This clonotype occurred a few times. This CDR3 is CASSQQDTQYF. As DNA, the CDR3 is TGCGCCAGCAGCCAACAAGATACGCAGTATTTT. The rearrangement uses TRBV4-1 and TRBJ2-3; no clear D. This CDR3 is built from 11 residues. With 2 bases removed from V and 5 bases from J, the gap between germline ends came to 2 bases. Germline CDR1 MGHRA, CDR2 YSYEKL.

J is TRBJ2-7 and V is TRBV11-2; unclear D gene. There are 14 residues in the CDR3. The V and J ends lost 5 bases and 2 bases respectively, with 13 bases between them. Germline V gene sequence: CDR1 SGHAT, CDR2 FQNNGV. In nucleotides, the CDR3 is TGTGCCAGCAGCCTCGACCCGGCTACCTACGAGCAGTACTTC. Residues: CASSLDPATYEQYF.

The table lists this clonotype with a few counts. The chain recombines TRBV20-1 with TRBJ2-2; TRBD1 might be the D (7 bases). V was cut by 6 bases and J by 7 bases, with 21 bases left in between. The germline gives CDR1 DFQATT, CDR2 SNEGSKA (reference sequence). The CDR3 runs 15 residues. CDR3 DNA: TGCAGTGCCCTCGGTGGAGGGGGCAGAGTCGGGGAGCTGTTTTTT. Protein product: CSALGGGGRVGELFF.

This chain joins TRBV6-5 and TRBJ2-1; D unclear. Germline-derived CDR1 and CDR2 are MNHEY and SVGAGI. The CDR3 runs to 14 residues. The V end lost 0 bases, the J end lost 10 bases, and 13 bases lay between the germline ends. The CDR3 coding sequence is TGTGCCAGCAGTTACTCGACCCTAGTCTGGGAGCAGTTCTTC. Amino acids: CASSYSTLVWEQFF.

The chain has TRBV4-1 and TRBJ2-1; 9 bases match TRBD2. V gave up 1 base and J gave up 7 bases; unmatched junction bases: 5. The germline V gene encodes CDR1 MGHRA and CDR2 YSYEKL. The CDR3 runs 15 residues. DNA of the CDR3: TGCGCCAGCAGCCAAGGGCGCCTAGCGGGGAATGAGCAGTTCTTC. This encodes CASSQGRLAGNEQFF.